One sample yielded the 7 T cell receptor beta chains listed below, sequenced in a study of T-cell memory formation after mild COVID-19. From the 5' RACE reads, TCRdb called clonotypes with MiXCR, one entry per CDR3 protein. The table records about 340,000 distinct CDR3 sequences, 10% to 15% of them present only once. Sequencing used PBMCs or a T cell subset sorted from them (not recorded which). The receptor set was obtained from a man between 18 and 29 years old who had mild COVID-19 (a few samples of this study predate the infection). Cell type and time point are not known.

This clonotype has a handful of counts. In DNA form, the CDR3 reads TGTGCCAGCAGTTACACGGGACAGGGGCATGAAAAACTGTTTTTT. This codes for CASSYTGQGHEKLFF. The J gene is TRBJ1-4, the V gene TRBV6-5; 10 nucleotides align to TRBD1. Germline lookup yields CDR1 MNHEY and CDR2 SVGAGI. This CDR3 is built from 15 residues. V gave up 2 bases and J gave up 6 bases; unmatched junction bases: 3.

The table lists this clonotype with many counts. The chain employs TRBV12-3 or TRBV12-4 and TRBJ1-5; 9 positions agree with TRBD1. The trim removed 6 bases at V and 5 bases at J, leaving 8 bases unmatched. The CDR3 has 15 amino acids. The CDR3 DNA sequence: TGTGCCAGCAGCAGGGACAGGGCGTCGTATCAGCCCCAGCATTTT. Its protein product is CASSRDRASYQPQHF.

The chain employs TRBV12-3 or TRBV12-4 and TRBJ2-3; tentatively, D is TRBD2 (5 bases). The CDR3 extends over 14 amino acids. V lost 3 bases and J 5 bases, leaving 12 bases between the germline ends. The DNA of the CDR3 is TGTGCCAGCAGTTTCCGACCAGAGGGAGATACGCAGTATTTT. Its protein is CASSFRPEGDTQYF.

The chain joins TRBV7-8 to TRBJ2-3; 8 bases align to TRBD1. V gave up 5 bases and J gave up 0 bases; unmatched junction bases: 7. In germline, CDR1 is SGHVS, CDR2 FQNEAQ. The CDR3 is 16 residues long. CDR3 nucleotides: TGTGCCAGCAGCAAGCGGACAGGGACTAGCACAGATACGCAGTATTTT. This sequence encodes CASSKRTGTSTDTQYF.

The chain recombines TRBV24-1 with TRBJ2-3; D unresolved. The germline CDR1 and CDR2 sequences are KGHDR and SFDVKD. The CDR3 extends over 17 amino acids. V was trimmed by 1 base and J by 3 bases, leaving 16 bases between them. The CDR3 is CATSDFKASLRTDTQYF. CDR3 coding DNA: TGTGCCACCAGTGATTTCAAGGCCAGCCTCAGGACAGATACGCAGTATTTT.

The chain carries TRBV28 and TRBJ1-2; 10 bases line up with TRBD1. Germline CDR1 and CDR2: MDHEN and SYDVKM. J gave up 4 bases and V 5 bases, and 7 bases lay outside the gene matches. The CDR3 length is 15 residues. The DNA for the CDR3 is TGTGCCAGCAGTCTTCCGGGACAGGGGATCTATGGCTACACCTTC. It translates to CASSLPGQGIYGYTF.

The chain has TRBV6-5 and TRBJ1-2, with D perhaps TRBD1 (6 bases). Germline CDR1 reads MNHEY; CDR2 reads SVGAGI. CDR3 length equals 14 residues. V lost 8 bases and J lost 2, with 15 bases in between. The CDR3 DNA reads as TGTGCCAGCGGTGAGGGCAGGGGAAACTATGGCTACACCTTC. It is translated as CASGEGRGNYGYTF.